This is a list of T cell receptor beta chains from one sample in a study of blood T cell repertoires in COVID-19. Data came from immunoSEQ multiplex PCR; TCRdb stores just in-frame clones and leaves some out. The data hold about 130,000 clones, with about four fifths observed a single time. Source material: PBMCs or T cells enriched from blood (not recorded which). These receptors all stem from a man in his forties or fifties who had recovered from COVID-19. CDR3s include the opening cysteine and the closing phenylalanine or tryptophan. A D gene is named only where the DNA matches it firmly. Not every row has a clone size; where given, it reads once, few, many or a size class.

J gene	clone size	D gene	V gene	CDR3 DNA	CDR3 protein
TRBJ2-7	NA	NA	TRBV7-8	TGTGCCAGCAGCCCACAGGGTCCCAAGGAGCAGTACTTC	CASSPQGPKEQYF
TRBJ1-3	NA	TRBD1	TRBV6-9	TGTGCCAGACTCACAGGGGGCGCAGGAAGCACCATATATTTT	CARLTGGAGSTIYF
TRBJ2-7	NA	NA	TRBV12-3/TRBV12-4	TGTGCCAGCAGTTTAGGGACACCTTACGAGCAGTACTTC	CASSLGTPYEQYF
TRBJ2-5	NA	NA	TRBV30	TGTGCCTGGAGTTCTAGCCCCGAGACCCAGTACTTC	CAWSSSPETQYF
TRBJ1-5	NA	TRBD1	TRBV19	TGTGCCAGTAGTAATTCAGGGGGAAGCAATCAGCCCCAGCATTTT	CASSNSGGSNQPQHF
TRBJ1-1	NA	NA	TRBV7-9	TGTGCCAGCAGCCGTTCTCTTTCAGGGGTTGGTGAAGCTTTCTTT	CASSRSLSGVGEAFF
TRBJ1-4	NA	NA	TRBV9	TGTGCCAGCAGCGTAGGAGCAGGGGAGGGTGAAAAACTGTTTTTT	CASSVGAGEGEKLFF
TRBJ2-2	NA	TRBD1	TRBV5-1	TGCGCCAGCAGCTCAGGACAGGGGCGAAACACCGGGGAGCTGTTTTTT	CASSSGQGRNTGELFF
TRBJ1-2	NA	TRBD1	TRBV10-3	TGTGCCATCAGTGAATCCGGGACAGGGGGCGGCTATGGCTACACCTTC	CAISESGTGGGYGYTF
TRBJ1-5	NA	NA	TRBV27	TGTGCCAGCAGTCCCGGGACCGGGAGTCGGCCCCAGCATTTT	CASSPGTGSRPQHF
TRBJ2-5	NA	TRBD1	TRBV11-2	TGTGCCAGCAGCCCTGGACAGGGGAGAGAGACCCAGTACTTC	CASSPGQGRETQYF
TRBJ1-1	NA	TRBD1	TRBV7-6	TGTGCCAGCAGCCTTTGGGCAGGACAGGGGAACACTGAAGCTTTCTTT	CASSLWAGQGNTEAFF
TRBJ1-2	NA	NA	TRBV29-1	TGCAGCGTTGAGCCTCAGGTTCTTAACTATGGCTACACCTTC	CSVEPQVLNYGYTF
TRBJ2-1	few	NA	TRBV12-3/TRBV12-4	TGTGCCAGCAGTACAGGGAATGAGCAGTTCTTC	CASSTGNEQFF
TRBJ1-1	NA	NA	TRBV28	TGTGCCAGCAGTTCTGTGAACACTGAAGCTTTCTTT	CASSSVNTEAFF
TRBJ1-2	few	NA	TRBV3-1/TRBV3-2	TGTGCCAGCAGCCAAGTTCGGACAGCGAATAACTATGGCTACACCTTC	CASSQVRTANNYGYTF
TRBJ2-3	once	TRBD2	TRBV6-2/TRBV6-3	TGTGCCAGCAGTTCGACTAGCGAGGGCGGAAATACGCAGTATTTT	CASSSTSEGGNTQYF
TRBJ2-7	NA	NA	TRBV5-1	TGCGCCAGCAGCCCCTGGAGGGAGCGAAGCTCCTACGAGCAGTACTTC	CASSPWRERSSYEQYF
TRBJ2-7	once	TRBD2	TRBV25-1	TGTGCCAGCAGTGAATCTGGCGGGGGGAGCGAGCAGTACTTC	CASSESGGGSEQYF
TRBJ2-3	NA	TRBD2	TRBV28	TGTGCCAGCACTAGCGGGGGGACTACGCAGTATTTT	CASTSGGTTQYF
TRBJ2-7	NA	NA	TRBV7-8	TGTGCCAGCAGCTTAGCAGACTTCTCCTACGAGCAGTACTTC	CASSLADFSYEQYF
TRBJ2-6	once	TRBD1	TRBV27	TGTGCCAGCAGTAGGGCCGGGACAGGGGGCTTTGGGGCCAACGTCCTGACTTTC	CASSRAGTGGFGANVLTF
TRBJ2-7	NA	NA	TRBV21-1	TGTGCCAGCAGCAAAGTTAGCTCGAGCTCCTACGAGCAGTACTTC	CASSKVSSSSYEQYF
TRBJ2-5	NA	TRBD1	TRBV7-9	TGTGCCAGCAGCGCCTGGGACAGGCCTGGGGAAGAGACCCAGTACTTC	CASSAWDRPGEETQYF
TRBJ2-5	NA	NA	TRBV5-1	TGCGCCAGCAGCCAAACATTTTCGGAGACCCAGTACTTC	CASSQTFSETQYF
TRBJ2-2	NA	TRBD2	TRBV11-2	TGTGCCAGCAGCCCCTGGGGCGGGGGACTATCGAACACCGGGGAGCTGTTTTTT	CASSPWGGGLSNTGELFF
TRBJ2-5	NA	NA	TRBV11-2	TGTGCCAGCAGCTTAGACGCCAGGGTGGGGCAAGAGACCCAGTACTTC	CASSLDARVGQETQYF
TRBJ1-4	NA	TRBD1	TRBV9	TGTGCCAGCAGCTCAAGGACAGGGCTGGGGGAAAAACTGTTTTTT	CASSSRTGLGEKLFF
TRBJ1-6	NA	NA	TRBV7-3	TGTGCCAGCAGCTTGACCGGGACCTATAATTCACCCCTCCACTTT	CASSLTGTYNSPLHF
TRBJ2-7	NA	TRBD2	TRBV4-3	TGCGCCAGCAGCCAAGAAGAGGTGACTAGCGGGGGCCCGTGGGAGCAGTACTTC	CASSQEEVTSGGPWEQYF
TRBJ1-5	NA	TRBD1	TRBV30	TGTGCCTGGAGTGTACCGGGACAGGGGTATCAGCCCCAGCATTTT	CAWSVPGQGYQPQHF
TRBJ2-1	NA	NA	TRBV6-2/TRBV6-3	TGTGCCAGCAGTTACTTACTTCTGACAGGGAGGTTCGATGAGCAGTTCTTC	CASSYLLLTGRFDEQFF
TRBJ2-5	NA	NA	TRBV7-9	TGTGCCAGCAGCTTAGCGGCAGAACAAGAGACCCAGTACTTC	CASSLAAEQETQYF
TRBJ1-5	once	TRBD1	TRBV28	TGTGCCAGCAGTCCCCCGGACAGGACCTATCAGCCCCAGCATTTT	CASSPPDRTYQPQHF
TRBJ2-2	NA	TRBD1	TRBV7-3	TGTGCCAGCAGCGAGACAGGGATCGGGGAGCTGTTTTTT	CASSETGIGELFF
TRBJ1-2	once	NA	TRBV6-1	TGTGCCAGCAGTGACAGGGTCTATGGCTACACCTTC	CASSDRVYGYTF
TRBJ2-7	once	NA	TRBV7-2	TGTGCCAGCAGTTTACAGGGTCCGAGCTCCTACGAGCAGTACTTC	CASSLQGPSSYEQYF
TRBJ1-2	once	TRBD1	TRBV27	TGTGCCAGCAGGCGGACAGGCGACAATGGCTACACCTTC	CASRRTGDNGYTF
TRBJ1-1	NA	TRBD1	TRBV7-9	TGTGCCAGCAGCTTACAGAAGACAGGGGGTCGACTTACTGAAGCTTTCTTT	CASSLQKTGGRLTEAFF
TRBJ2-2	NA	NA	TRBV6-5	TGTGCCAGCAGTTACTCCCCAGGGAACACCGGGGAGCTGTTTTTT	CASSYSPGNTGELFF
TRBJ1-1	NA	TRBD1	TRBV6-6	TGTGCCAGCAGTCGGGGACAGGGGGCGTTAGGCACTGAAGCTTTCTTT	CASSRGQGALGTEAFF
TRBJ1-1	NA	NA	TRBV5-1	TGCGCCAGCAGCGCCTGGGGGGACGACACTGAAGCTTTCTTT	CASSAWGDDTEAFF
TRBJ2-2	NA	NA	TRBV19	TGTGCCAGTAGTATCCGGGGGTTAAGCACCGGGGAGCTGTTTTTT	CASSIRGLSTGELFF
TRBJ1-6	NA	NA	TRBV6-5	TGTGCCAGCAGTTCCCCGAATTCACCCCTCCACTTT	CASSSPNSPLHF
TRBJ1-4	once	TRBD1	TRBV4-2	TGTGCCAGCAGCCAAGGAGGACAGGTTGAAAAACTGTTTTTT	CASSQGGQVEKLFF
TRBJ2-7	NA	TRBD1	TRBV9	TGTGCCAGCAGCGCCTCGGGACAGAGCTCCTACGAGCAGTACTTC	CASSASGQSSYEQYF
TRBJ2-7	NA	TRBD1	TRBV18	TGTGCCAGCTCGATCGGAACAGGGGAATACGAGCAGTACTTC	CASSIGTGEYEQYF
TRBJ1-5	NA	NA	TRBV3-1/TRBV3-2	TGTGCCAGCAGCCAAATCCGGGGAGGCCGCAATCAGCCCCAGCATTTT	CASSQIRGGRNQPQHF
TRBJ1-5	NA	TRBD1	TRBV7-8	TGTGCCAGCAGCCTACAGGGACAGACGAGCAATCAGCCCCAGCATTTT	CASSLQGQTSNQPQHF